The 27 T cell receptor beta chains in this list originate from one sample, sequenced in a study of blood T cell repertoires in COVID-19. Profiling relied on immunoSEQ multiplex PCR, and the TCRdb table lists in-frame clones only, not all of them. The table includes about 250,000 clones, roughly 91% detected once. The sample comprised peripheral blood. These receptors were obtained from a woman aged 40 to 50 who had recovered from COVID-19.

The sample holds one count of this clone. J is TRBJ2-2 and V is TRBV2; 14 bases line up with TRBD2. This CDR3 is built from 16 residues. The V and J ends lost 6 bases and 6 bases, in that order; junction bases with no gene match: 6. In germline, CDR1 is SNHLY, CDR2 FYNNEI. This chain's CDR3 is CASSPGLAGGPGELFF. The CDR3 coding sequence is TGTGCCAGCAGCCCCGGACTAGCGGGAGGCCCCGGGGAGCTGTTTTTT.

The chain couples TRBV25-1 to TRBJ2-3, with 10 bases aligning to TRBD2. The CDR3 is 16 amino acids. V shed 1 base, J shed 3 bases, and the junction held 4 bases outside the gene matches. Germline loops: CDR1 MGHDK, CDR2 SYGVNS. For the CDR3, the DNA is TGTGCCAGCAGTGAATGGGGTAGCGGGAGGACAGATACGCAGTATTTT. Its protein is CASSEWGSGRTDTQYF. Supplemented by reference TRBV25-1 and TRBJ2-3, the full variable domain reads EADIYQTPRYLVIGTGKKITLECSQTMGHDKMYWYQQDPGMELHLIHYSYGVNSTEKGDLSSESTVSRIRTEHFPLTLESARPSHTSQYLCASSEWGSGRTDTQYFGPGTRLTVL.

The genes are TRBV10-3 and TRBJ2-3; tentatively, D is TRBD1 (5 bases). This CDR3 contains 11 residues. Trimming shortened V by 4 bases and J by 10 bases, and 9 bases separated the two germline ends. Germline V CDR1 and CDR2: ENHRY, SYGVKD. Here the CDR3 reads CAISGGRAQYF. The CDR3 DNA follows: TGTGCCATCAGTGGGGGCCGTGCGCAGTATTTT.

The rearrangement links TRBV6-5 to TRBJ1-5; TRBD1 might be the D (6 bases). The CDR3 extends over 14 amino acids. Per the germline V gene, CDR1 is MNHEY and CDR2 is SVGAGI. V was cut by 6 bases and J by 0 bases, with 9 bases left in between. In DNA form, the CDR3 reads TGTGCCAGCAGGGACAGTTATAGCAATCAGCCCCAGCATTTT. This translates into CASRDSYSNQPQHF.

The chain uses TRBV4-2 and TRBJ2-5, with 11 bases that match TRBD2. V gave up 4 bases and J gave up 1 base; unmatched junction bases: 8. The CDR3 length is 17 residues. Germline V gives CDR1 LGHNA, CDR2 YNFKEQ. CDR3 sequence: CASSPLGTSGPQETQYF. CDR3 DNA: TGTGCCAGCAGCCCCCTAGGGACTAGCGGTCCCCAAGAGACCCAGTACTTC.

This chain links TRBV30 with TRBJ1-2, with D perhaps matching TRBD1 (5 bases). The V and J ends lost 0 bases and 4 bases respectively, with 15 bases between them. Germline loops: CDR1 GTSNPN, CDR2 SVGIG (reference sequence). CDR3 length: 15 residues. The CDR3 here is CAWSVRGKAFYGYTF. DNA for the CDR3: TGTGCCTGGAGTGTAAGGGGCAAGGCCTTCTATGGCTACACCTTC.

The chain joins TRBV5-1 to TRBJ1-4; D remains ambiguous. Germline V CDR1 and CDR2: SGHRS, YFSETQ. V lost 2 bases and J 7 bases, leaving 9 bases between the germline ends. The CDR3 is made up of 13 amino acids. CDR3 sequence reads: CASSLAPLEKLFF. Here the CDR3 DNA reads TGCGCCAGCAGCTTAGCCCCCCTTGAAAAACTGTTTTTT.

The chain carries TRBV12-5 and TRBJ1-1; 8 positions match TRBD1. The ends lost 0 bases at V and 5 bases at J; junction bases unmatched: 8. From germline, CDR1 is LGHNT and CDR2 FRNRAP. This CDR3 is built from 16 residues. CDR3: CASGLVQGGGSTEAFF. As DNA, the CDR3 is TGTGCTAGTGGTTTGGTACAGGGGGGAGGGTCGACTGAAGCTTTCTTT.

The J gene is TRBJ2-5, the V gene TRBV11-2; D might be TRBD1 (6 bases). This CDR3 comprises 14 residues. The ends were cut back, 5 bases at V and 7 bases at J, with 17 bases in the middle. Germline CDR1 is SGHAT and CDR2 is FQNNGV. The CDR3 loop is CASSPQQGSGTQYF. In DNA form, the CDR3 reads TGTGCCAGCAGCCCCCAACAGGGCTCGGGGACCCAGTACTTC.

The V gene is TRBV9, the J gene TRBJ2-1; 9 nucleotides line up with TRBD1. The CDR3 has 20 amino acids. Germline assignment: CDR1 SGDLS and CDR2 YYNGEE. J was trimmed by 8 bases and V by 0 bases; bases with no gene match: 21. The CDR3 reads CASSVGWLRGQGRVRDEQFF. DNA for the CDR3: TGTGCCAGCAGCGTAGGGTGGTTGCGGGGACAGGGAAGGGTTAGGGATGAGCAGTTCTTC.

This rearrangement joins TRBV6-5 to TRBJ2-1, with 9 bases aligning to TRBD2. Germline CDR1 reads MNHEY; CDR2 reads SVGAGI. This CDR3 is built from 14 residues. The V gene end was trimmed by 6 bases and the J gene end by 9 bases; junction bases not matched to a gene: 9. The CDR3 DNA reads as TGTGCCAGCAGCCCAACTAGCGGGTGGGCTGAGCAGTTCTTC. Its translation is CASSPTSGWAEQFF.

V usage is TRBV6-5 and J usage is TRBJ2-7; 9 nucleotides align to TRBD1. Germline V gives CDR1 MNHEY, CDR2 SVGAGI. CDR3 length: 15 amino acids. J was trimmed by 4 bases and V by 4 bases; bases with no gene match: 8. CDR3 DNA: TGTGCCAGCAGTTTTGGCGGGACAGGGAATTACGAGCAGTACTTC. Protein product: CASSFGGTGNYEQYF.

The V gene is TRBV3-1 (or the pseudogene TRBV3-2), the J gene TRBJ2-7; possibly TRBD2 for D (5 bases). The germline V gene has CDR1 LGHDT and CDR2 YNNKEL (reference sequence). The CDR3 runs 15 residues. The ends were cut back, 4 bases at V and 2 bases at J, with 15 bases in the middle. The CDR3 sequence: CASSPPTRVPYEQYF. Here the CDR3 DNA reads TGTGCCAGCAGCCCCCCAACTAGAGTCCCCTACGAGCAGTACTTC.

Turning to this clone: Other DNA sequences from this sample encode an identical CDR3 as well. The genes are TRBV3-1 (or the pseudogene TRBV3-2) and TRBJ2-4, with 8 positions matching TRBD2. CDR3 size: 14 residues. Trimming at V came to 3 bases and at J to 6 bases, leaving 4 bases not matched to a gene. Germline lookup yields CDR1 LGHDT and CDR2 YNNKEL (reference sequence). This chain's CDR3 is CASSQGLAGNIQYF. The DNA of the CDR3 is TGTGCCAGCAGCCAGGGGCTAGCGGGAAACATTCAGTACTTC.

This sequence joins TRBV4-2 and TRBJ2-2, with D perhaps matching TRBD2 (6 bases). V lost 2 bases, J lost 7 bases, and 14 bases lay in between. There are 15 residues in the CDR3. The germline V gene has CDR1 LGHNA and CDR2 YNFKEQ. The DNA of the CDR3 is TGTGCCAGCAGCCAACAGTGGGACTCGGGCGGGGAGCTGTTTTTT. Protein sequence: CASSQQWDSGGELFF.

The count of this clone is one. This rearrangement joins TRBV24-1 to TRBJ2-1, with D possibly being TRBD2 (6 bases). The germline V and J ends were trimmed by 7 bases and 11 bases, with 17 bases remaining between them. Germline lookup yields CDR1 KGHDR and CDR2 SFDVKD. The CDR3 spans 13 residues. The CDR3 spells CATRPGARSKQFF. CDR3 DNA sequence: TGTGCCACCAGACCGGGAGCCAGAAGCAAGCAGTTCTTC.

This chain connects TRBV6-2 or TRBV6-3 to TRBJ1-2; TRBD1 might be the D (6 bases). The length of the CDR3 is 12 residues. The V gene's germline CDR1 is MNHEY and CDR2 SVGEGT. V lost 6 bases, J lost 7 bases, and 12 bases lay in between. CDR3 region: CASSTVGAGYTF. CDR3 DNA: TGTGCCAGCAGCACCGTGGGGGCTGGCTACACCTTC.

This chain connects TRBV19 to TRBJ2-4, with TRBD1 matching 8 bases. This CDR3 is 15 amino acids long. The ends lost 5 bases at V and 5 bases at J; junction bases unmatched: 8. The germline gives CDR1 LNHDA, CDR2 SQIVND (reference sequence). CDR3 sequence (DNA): TGTGCCAGTAGTCCCCGGGGGACAGGCCAAAACATTCAGTACTTC. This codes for CASSPRGTGQNIQYF.

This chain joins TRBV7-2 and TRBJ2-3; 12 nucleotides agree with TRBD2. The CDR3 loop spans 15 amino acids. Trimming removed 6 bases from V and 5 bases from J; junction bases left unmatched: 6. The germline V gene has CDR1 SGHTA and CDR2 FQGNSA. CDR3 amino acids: CASRLAGGPRDTQYF. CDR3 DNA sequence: TGTGCCAGCAGGCTAGCGGGAGGGCCTAGAGATACGCAGTATTTT.

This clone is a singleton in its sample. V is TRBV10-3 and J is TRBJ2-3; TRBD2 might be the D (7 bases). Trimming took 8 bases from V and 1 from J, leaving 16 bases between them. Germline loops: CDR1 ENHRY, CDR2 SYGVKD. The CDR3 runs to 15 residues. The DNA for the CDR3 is TGTGCCATCGGGGGGGGCGGGATCGGCACAGATACGCAGTATTTT. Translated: CAIGGGGIGTDTQYF.

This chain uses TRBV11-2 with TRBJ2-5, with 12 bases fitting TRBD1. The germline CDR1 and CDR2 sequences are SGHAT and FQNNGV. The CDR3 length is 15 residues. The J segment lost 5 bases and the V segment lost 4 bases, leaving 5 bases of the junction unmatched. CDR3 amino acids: CASSSGQGARETQYF. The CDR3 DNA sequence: TGTGCCAGCAGCTCGGGACAGGGGGCCCGGGAGACCCAGTACTTC.

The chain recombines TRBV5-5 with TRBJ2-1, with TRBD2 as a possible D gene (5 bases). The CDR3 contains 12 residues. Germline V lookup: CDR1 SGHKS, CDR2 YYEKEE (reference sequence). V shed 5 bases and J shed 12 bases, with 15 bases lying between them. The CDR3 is CASSSPLAGQFF. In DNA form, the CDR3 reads TGTGCCAGCAGTAGCCCGCTAGCTGGGCAGTTCTTC.

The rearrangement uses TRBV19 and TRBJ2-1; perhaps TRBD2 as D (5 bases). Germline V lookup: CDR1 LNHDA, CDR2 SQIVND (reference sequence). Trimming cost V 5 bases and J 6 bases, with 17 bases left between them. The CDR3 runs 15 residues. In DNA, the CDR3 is TGTGCCAGTAGTCGCCGACGGGATTTTGGCAATGAGCAGTTCTTC. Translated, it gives CASSRRRDFGNEQFF.

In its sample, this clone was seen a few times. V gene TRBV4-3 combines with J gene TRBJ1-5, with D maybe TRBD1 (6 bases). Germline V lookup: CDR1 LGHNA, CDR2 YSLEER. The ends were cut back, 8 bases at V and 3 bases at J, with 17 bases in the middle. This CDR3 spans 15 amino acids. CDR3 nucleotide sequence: TGCGCCAGCTCCCAGGGGCCCGCGGCCAATCAGCCCCAGCATTTT. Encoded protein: CASSQGPAANQPQHF.

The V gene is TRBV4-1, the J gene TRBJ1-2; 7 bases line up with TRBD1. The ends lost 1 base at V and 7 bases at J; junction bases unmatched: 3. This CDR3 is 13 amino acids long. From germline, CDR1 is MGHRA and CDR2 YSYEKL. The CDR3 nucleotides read TGCGCCAGCAGCCAAGCGGACAGGTTTGGCTACACCTTC. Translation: CASSQADRFGYTF.

The CDR3 loop is CASRGGPTNEKLFF. For the CDR3, the DNA is TGTGCCAGCAGGGGGGGGCCAACTAATGAAAAACTGTTTTTT. The chain combines TRBV2 with TRBJ1-4; possible D gene TRBD1, 6 bases. With 6 bases removed from V and 0 bases from J, the gap between germline ends came to 8 bases. The CDR3 is 14 amino acids. The V gene's germline CDR1 is SNHLY and CDR2 FYNNEI.

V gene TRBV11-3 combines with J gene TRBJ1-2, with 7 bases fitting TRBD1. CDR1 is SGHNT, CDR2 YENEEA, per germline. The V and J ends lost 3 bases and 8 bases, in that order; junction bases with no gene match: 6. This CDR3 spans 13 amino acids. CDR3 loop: CASSFTGDGGYTF. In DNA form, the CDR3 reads TGTGCCAGCAGCTTCACAGGGGACGGCGGCTACACCTTC.